This entry lists 4 T cell receptor beta chains sequenced from one sample in a study of OX40 agonist ivuxolimab in advanced cancers. The data were produced by immunoSEQ multiplex PCR, yet TCRdb's version contains in-frame clones alone and is incomplete. The repertoire holds about 58,000 clones, with 80% to 90% as singletons. Source: CD4+ or CD8+ T cells sorted from blood, taken in a trial of the OX40 agonist ivuxolimab. Receptor source: an adult with an advanced solid tumor such as melanoma, head and neck, liver or kidney cancer.

This chain links TRBV7-8 with TRBJ1-1; 9 bases align to TRBD1. V shed 2 bases, J shed 6 bases, and the junction held 7 bases outside the gene matches. Germline V gives CDR1 SGHVS, CDR2 FQNEAQ. This CDR3 has 15 residues. The CDR3 bases are TGTGCCAGCAGCTTAACGGGACAGGGATTTGCTGAAGCTTTCTTT. Its protein is CASSLTGQGFAEAFF.

The chain uses TRBV28 and TRBJ1-1; TRBD1 aligns across 9 bases. Germline V gene lookup returns CDR1 MDHEN and CDR2 SYDVKM. The CDR3 has 14 amino acids. With V trimmed by 7 bases and J by 5 bases, 8 bases remained unmatched. CDR3 sequence (DNA): TGTGCCAGCAACCCGGGACAGGGACGGACTGAAGCTTTCTTT. This codes for CASNPGQGRTEAFF.

This chain links TRBV19 with TRBJ1-1; D is unclear. The CDR3 length is 15 residues. The V end was cut by 5 bases, the J end by 1 base, with 14 bases between. Germline CDR1 LNHDA, CDR2 SQIVND (reference sequence). Here the CDR3 DNA reads TGTGCCAGTAGTTCATCCGGGAAGGGGAACACTGAAGCTTTCTTT. Encoded protein: CASSSSGKGNTEAFF.

The V and J genes are TRBV10-2 and TRBJ2-1; D is unclear. Trimming left V 5 bases short and J 6 bases short, with 11 bases between. CDR3 length equals 13 residues. Germline V gene data show CDR1 as WSHSY and CDR2 as SAAADI. For the CDR3, the DNA is TGCGCCAGCAGTAACCCTCCTGCCAATGAGCAGTTCTTC. Translation: CASSNPPANEQFF.